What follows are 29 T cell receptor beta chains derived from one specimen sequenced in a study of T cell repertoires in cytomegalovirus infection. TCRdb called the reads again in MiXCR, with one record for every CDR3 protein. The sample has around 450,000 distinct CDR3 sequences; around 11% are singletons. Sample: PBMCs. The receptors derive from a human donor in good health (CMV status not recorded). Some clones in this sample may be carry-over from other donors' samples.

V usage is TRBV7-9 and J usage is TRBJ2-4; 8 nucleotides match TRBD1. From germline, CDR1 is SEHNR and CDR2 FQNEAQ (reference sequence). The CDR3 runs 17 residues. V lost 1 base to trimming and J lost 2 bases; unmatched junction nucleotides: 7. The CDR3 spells CASSLGTGTGSKNIQYF. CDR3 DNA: TGTGCCAGCAGCTTAGGTACCGGGACAGGATCCAAAAACATTCAGTACTTC.

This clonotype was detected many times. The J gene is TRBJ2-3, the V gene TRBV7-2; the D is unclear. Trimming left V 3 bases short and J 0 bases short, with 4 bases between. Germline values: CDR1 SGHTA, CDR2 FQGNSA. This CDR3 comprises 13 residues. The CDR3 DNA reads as TGTGCCAGCAGCTTCAAGAGCACAGATACGCAGTATTTT. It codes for CASSFKSTDTQYF.

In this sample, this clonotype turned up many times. DNA of the CDR3: TGTGCCAGTAATACCCCGGGACAAAGGACTCAGCCCCAGCATTTT. Translating it yields CASNTPGQRTQPQHF. This chain links TRBV19 with TRBJ1-5, with D tentatively TRBD1 (6 bases). V lost 7 bases and J 6 bases, leaving 19 bases between the germline ends. Germline lookup yields CDR1 LNHDA and CDR2 SQIVND (reference sequence). The CDR3 covers 15 residues. The full variable domain, with the rest looked up from reference TRBV19 and TRBJ1-5, is DGGITQSPKYLFRKEGQNVTLSCEQNLNHDAMYWYRQDPGQGLRLIYYSQIVNDFQKGDIAEGYSVSREKKESFPLTVTSAQKNPTAFYLCASNTPGQRTQPQHFGDGTRLSIL.

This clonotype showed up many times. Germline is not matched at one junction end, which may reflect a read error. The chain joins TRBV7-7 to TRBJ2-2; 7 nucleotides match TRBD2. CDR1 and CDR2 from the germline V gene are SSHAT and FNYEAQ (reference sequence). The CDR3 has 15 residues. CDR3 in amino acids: CASSLESSGPGELFF. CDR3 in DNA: TGTGCTAGCAGCTTAGAATCTAGCGGACCCGGGGAGCTGTTTTTT.

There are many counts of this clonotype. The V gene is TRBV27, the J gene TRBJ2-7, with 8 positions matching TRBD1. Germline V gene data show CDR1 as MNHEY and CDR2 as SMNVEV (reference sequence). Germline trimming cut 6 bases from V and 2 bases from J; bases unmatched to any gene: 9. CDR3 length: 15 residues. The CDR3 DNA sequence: TGTGCCAGCAGGCCAGGGGGCCAGCGGGCCTACGAGCAGTACTTC. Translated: CASRPGGQRAYEQYF.

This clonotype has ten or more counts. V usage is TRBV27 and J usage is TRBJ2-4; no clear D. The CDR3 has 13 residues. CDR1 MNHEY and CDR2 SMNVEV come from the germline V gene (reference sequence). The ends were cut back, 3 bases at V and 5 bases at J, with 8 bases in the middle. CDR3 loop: CASSFGRENIQYF. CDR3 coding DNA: TGTGCCAGCAGTTTCGGACGGGAAAACATTCAGTACTTC.

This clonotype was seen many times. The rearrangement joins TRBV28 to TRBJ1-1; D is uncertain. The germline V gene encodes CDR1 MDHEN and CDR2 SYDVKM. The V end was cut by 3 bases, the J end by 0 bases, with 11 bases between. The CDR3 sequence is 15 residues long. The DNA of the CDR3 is TGTGCCAGCAGTTTGTCCCAGCCTATGAACACTGAAGCTTTCTTT. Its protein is CASSLSQPMNTEAFF.

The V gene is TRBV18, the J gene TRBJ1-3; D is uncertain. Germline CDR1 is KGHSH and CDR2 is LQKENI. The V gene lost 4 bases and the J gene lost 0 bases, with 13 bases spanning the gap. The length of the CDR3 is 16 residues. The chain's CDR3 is CASSRSASISGNTIYF. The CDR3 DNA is TGTGCCAGCTCACGGTCAGCGAGCATCTCTGGAAACACCATATATTTT.

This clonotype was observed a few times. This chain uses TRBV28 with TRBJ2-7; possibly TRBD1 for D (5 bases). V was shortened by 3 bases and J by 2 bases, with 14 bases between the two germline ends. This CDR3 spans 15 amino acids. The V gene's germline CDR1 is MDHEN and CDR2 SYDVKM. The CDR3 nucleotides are TGTGCCAGCAGTTTGTTACAGGACGTAGCCTACGAGCAGTACTTC. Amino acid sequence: CASSLLQDVAYEQYF.

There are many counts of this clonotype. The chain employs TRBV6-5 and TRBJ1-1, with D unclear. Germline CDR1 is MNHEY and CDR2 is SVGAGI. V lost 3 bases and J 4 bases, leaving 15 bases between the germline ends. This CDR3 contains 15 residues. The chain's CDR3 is CASSYSTAGTTEAFF. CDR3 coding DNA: TGTGCCAGCAGTTATTCGACGGCCGGCACCACTGAAGCTTTCTTT.

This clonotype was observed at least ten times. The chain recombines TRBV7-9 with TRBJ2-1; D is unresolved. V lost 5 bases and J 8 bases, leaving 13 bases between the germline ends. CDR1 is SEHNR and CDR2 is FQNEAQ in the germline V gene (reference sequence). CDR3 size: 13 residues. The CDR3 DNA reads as TGTGCCAGCAGCCTCCTACTGCGCGATGAGCAGTTCTTC. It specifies CASSLLLRDEQFF.

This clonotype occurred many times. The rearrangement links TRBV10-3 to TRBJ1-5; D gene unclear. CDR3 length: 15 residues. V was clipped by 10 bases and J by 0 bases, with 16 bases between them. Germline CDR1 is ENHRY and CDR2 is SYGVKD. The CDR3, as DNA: TGTGCCACCGAACCGGCAGGTGATAGCAATCAGCCCCAGCATTTT. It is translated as CATEPAGDSNQPQHF.

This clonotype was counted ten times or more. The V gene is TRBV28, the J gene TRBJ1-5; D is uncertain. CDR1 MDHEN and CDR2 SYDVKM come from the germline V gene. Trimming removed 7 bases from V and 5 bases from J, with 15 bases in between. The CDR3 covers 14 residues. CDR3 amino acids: CASTRDARYQPQHF. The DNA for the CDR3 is TGTGCCAGCACCCGCGACGCTCGGTATCAGCCCCAGCATTTT. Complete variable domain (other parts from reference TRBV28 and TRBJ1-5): DVKVTQSSRYLVKRTGEKVFLECVQDMDHENMFWYRQDPGLGLRLIYFSYDVKMKEKGDIPEGYSVSREKKERFSLILESASTNQTSMYLCASTRDARYQPQHFGDGTRLSIL.

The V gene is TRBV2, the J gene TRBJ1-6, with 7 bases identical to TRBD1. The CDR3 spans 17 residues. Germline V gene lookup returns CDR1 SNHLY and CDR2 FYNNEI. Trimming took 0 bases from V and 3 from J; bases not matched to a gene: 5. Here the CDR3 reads CASSEALRGVYNSPLHF. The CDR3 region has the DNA TGTGCCAGCAGTGAAGCGCTCAGGGGGGTCTATAATTCACCCCTCCACTTT.

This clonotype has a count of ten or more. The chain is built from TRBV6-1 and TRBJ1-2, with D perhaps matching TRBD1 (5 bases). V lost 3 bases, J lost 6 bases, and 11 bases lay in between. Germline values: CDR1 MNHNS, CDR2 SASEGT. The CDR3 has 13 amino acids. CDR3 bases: TGTGCCAGCAGTGATCCAGGGAGGCATGGCTACACCTTC. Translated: CASSDPGRHGYTF.

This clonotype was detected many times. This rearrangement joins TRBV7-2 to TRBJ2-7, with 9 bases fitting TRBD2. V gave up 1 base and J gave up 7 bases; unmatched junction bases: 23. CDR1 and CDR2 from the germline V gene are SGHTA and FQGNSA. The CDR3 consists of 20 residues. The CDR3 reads CASSLEPDWVAGVHISEQYF. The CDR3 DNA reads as TGTGCCAGCAGCTTAGAACCTGATTGGGTAGCGGGGGTGCATATATCAGAGCAGTACTTC.

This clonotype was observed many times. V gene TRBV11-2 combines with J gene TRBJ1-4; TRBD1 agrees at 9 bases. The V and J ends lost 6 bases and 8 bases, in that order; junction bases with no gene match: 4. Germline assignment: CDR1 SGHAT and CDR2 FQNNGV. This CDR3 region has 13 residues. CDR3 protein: CASRTGTGEKLFF. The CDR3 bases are TGTGCCAGCAGAACCGGGACAGGGGAAAAACTGTTTTTT. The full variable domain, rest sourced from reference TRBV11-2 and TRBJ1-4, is EAGVAQSPRYKIIEKRQSVAFWCNPISGHATLYWYQQILGQGPKLLIQFQNNGVVDDSQLPKDRFSAERLKGVDSTLKIQPAKLEDSAVYLCASRTGTGEKLFFGSGTQLSVL.

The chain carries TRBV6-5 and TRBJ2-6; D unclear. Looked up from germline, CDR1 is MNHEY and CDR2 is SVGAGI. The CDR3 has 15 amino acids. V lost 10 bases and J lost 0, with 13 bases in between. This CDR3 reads CAISDPSSGANVLTF. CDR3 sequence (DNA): TGTGCCATCTCAGACCCAAGCTCTGGGGCCAACGTCCTGACTTTC.

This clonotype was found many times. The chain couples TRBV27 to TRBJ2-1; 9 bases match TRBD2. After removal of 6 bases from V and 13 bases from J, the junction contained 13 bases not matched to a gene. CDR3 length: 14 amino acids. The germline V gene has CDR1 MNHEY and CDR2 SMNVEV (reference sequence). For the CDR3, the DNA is TGTGCCAGCAGCGAGTTAGCGGGAGAAATCGAACAGTTCTTC. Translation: CASSELAGEIEQFF.

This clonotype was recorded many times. The CDR3 coding sequence is TGTGCCAGCAGCCCTCGGGGCGGGGATACGCAGTATTTT. It specifies CASSPRGGDTQYF. The chain has TRBV11-2 and TRBJ2-3, with D perhaps given as TRBD1 or TRBD2 (5 bases each). Germline V gene lookup returns CDR1 SGHAT and CDR2 FQNNGV. The CDR3 is made up of 13 amino acids. Trimming removed 5 bases from V and 6 bases from J, with 12 bases in between.

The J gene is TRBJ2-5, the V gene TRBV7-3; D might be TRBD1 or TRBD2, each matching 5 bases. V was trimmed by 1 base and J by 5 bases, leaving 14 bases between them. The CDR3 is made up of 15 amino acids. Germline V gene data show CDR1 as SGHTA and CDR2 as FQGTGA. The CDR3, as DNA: TGTGCCAGCAGCTTAAGAGGGGCCAATGTGGAGACCCAGTACTTC. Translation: CASSLRGANVETQYF.

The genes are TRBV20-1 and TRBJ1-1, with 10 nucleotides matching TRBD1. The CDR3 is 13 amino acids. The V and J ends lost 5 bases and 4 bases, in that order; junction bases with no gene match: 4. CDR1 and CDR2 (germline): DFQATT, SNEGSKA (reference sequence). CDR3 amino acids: CSARDRGGTEAFF. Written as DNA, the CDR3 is TGCAGTGCTCGGGACAGGGGAGGCACTGAAGCTTTCTTT.

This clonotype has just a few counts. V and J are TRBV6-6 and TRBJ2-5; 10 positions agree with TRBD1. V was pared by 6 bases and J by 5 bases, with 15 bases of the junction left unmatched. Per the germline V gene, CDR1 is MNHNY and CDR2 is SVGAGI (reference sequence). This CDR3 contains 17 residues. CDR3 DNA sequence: TGTGCCAGCAGCTCCGGCCGGCTGACAGGGGGCGGGGAGACCCAGTACTTC. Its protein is CASSSGRLTGGGETQYF.

The CDR3 DNA is TGTGCCAGCAGTACGACAGGGGGCCACGAGCAGTACTTC. Translation gives CASSTTGGHEQYF. V gene TRBV27 combines with J gene TRBJ2-7; 10 bases align to TRBD1. In germline, CDR1 is MNHEY, CDR2 SMNVEV (reference sequence). The CDR3 runs to 13 residues. Trimming removed 5 bases from V and 5 bases from J; junction bases left unmatched: 3.

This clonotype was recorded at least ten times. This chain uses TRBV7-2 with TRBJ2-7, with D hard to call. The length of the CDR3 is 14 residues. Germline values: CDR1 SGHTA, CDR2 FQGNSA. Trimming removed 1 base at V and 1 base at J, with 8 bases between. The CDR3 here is CASSLDSRSYEQYF. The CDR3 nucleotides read TGTGCCAGCAGCTTAGACAGTCGGTCCTACGAGCAGTACTTC.

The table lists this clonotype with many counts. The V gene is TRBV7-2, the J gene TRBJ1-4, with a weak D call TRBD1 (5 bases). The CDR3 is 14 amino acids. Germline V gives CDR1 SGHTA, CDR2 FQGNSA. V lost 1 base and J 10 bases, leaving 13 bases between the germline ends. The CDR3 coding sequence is TGTGCCAGCAGCTTAGGGAGGACACCCCTAAAACTGTTTTTT. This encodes CASSLGRTPLKLFF. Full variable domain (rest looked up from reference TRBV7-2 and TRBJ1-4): GAGVSQSPSNKVTEKGKDVELRCDPISGHTALYWYRQSLGQGLEFLIYFQGNSAPDKSGLPSDRFSAERTGGSVSTLTIQRTQQEDSAVYLCASSLGRTPLKLFFGSGTQLSVL.

The CDR3 here is CASSLRDRGPNQPQHF. For the CDR3, the DNA is TGTGCCAGCAGCTTAAGGGACAGGGGGCCAAATCAGCCCCAGCATTTT. The rearrangement links TRBV11-1 to TRBJ1-5; 12 nucleotides line up with TRBD1. V shed 2 bases, J shed 4 bases, and the junction held 3 bases outside the gene matches. CDR1 and CDR2 (germline): SGHAT, FQDESV (reference sequence). The CDR3 is made up of 16 amino acids.

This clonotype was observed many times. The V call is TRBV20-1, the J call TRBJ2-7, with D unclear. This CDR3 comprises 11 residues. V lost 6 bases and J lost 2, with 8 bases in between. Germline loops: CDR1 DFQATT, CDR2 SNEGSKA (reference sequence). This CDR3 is CSAPYPYEQYF. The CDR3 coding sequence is TGCAGTGCCCCCTACCCCTACGAGCAGTACTTC.

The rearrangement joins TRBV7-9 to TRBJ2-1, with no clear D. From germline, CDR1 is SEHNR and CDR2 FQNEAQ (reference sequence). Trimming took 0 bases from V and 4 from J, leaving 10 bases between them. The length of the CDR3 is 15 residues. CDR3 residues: CASSLAQRWYNEQFF. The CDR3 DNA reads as TGTGCCAGCAGCTTAGCGCAGAGATGGTACAATGAGCAGTTCTTC.